This T cell receptor beta chain was documented in a study of CD4 T cells in relation to SARS-CoV-2 and coronaviruses. Overall study context: TCR beta CDR3s were sequenced after roughly ten-day antigen culture of PBMCs.

Some clones are missing from TCRdb's copy, which holds only in-frame ones; the method was immunoSEQ multiplex PCR. The table records 23,000 or so clones, 76% of them present only once. Unexposed donor CD4+ T cells date from about 2011-2018, before the COVID-19 pandemic. After roughly ten days of culture, CD4+ T cells were isolated. About this clone: The antigen is unknown.

V lost 0 bases and J 3 bases, leaving 4 bases between the germline ends. The CDR3 is 13 amino acids. Per the germline V gene, CDR1 is SGDLS and CDR2 is YYNGEE. The clonotype originates from a human donor in good health. The rearrangement links TRBV9 to TRBJ1-5; D is unresolved. Sequenced: CD4+ T cells from PBMCs, cultured in vitro. The CDR3 region has the DNA TGTGCCAGCAGCGTAGGTCTCAATCAGCCCCAGCATTTT. Its protein is CASSVGLNQPQHF.